The 10 T cell receptor beta chains given below trace back to one sample, sequenced in a study of vaccination and CD4 T cells after COVID-19. The assay that was used to sequence DNA from cultured CD4+ T cells was the Oncomine TCR Beta short-read assay. TCRdb ran MiXCR on the PCR reads and lists one entry per CDR3 protein. Of some 10,000 distinct CDR3 sequences listed, about 45% are singletons. Their recognized antigens are unknown. Treatment meaning: roughly ten-day PBMC culture with coronavirus spike peptide pools or control peptides (ViraFEST assay). Input material: CD4+ T cells from blood, cultured in vitro. These receptors were obtained from a human donor who had recovered from COVID-19.

The chain couples TRBV14 to TRBJ1-1; D not certain. The V gene lost 3 bases and the J gene lost 1 base, with 6 bases spanning the gap. Germline V gives CDR1 SGHDN, CDR2 FVKESK. This CDR3 region has 13 residues. The CDR3 sequence is CASSQAGNTEAFF. The CDR3 region has the DNA TGTGCCAGCAGCCAGGCAGGGAACACTGAAGCTTTCTTT.

V and J are TRBV29-1 and TRBJ1-2; D is possibly TRBD1 (6 bases). Trimming took off 4 bases at V and 5 bases at J, with 17 bases between the two ends. Germline CDR1 reads SQVTM; CDR2 reads ANQGSEA. CDR3 size: 14 residues. The CDR3 here is CSVAGGQGGYGYTF. The CDR3 DNA reads TGCAGCGTTGCGGGTGGACAAGGGGGGTATGGCTACACCTTC.

This clonotype was found a few times. The genes are TRBV20-1 and TRBJ2-5; 10 bases line up with TRBD2. CDR1 is DFQATT and CDR2 is SNEGSKA in the germline V gene (reference sequence). V lost 0 bases and J lost 1; bases outside the gene matches: 2. The length of the CDR3 is 15 residues. The CDR3 DNA follows: TGCAGTGCTAGAGATTCTAGCGGGGGCCAAGAGACCCAGTACTTC. This translates into CSARDSSGGQETQYF.

The chain has TRBV20-1 and TRBJ1-5; TRBD1 aligns across 7 bases. Germline CDR1 reads DFQATT; CDR2 reads SNEGSKA (reference sequence). The V and J ends lost 1 base and 5 bases, in that order; junction bases with no gene match: 8. The length of the CDR3 is 15 residues. The CDR3 reads CSARGGQIFDQPQHF. As DNA, the CDR3 is TGCAGTGCTAGAGGGGGACAGATATTCGATCAGCCCCAGCATTTT.

The CDR3 nucleotides are TGTGCCACCACTCCCCTAGGCATTACTGAAGCTTTCTTT. Translation gives CATTPLGITEAFF. The chain carries TRBV19 and TRBJ1-1; D gene ambiguous. The CDR3 sequence is 13 residues long. Germline V gives CDR1 LNHDA, CDR2 SQIVND (reference sequence). Trimming removed 10 bases at V and 5 bases at J, with 17 bases between.

The chain couples TRBV6-1 to TRBJ1-1; the D gene is possibly TRBD1 (5 bases). V gave up 5 bases and J gave up 7 bases, with 17 bases separating them. The germline V gene has CDR1 MNHNS and CDR2 SASEGT. The CDR3 loop spans 14 amino acids. CDR3 amino acids: CASSPQPGNSEAFF. DNA for the CDR3: TGTGCCAGCAGTCCACAGCCAGGGAATAGTGAAGCTTTCTTT.

The chain employs TRBV2 and TRBJ2-5; D call uncertain. The CDR3 sequence is 12 residues long. Trimming took off 3 bases at V and 5 bases at J, with 7 bases between the two ends. The germline gives CDR1 SNHLY, CDR2 FYNNEI. CDR3 sequence reads: CASSETWETQYF. CDR3 in DNA: TGTGCCAGCAGTGAGACGTGGGAGACCCAGTACTTC.

This clonotype appeared a few times. The chain recombines TRBV10-1 with TRBJ1-1, with unresolved D. The V end lost 0 bases, the J end lost 0 bases, and 8 bases lay between the germline ends. This CDR3 comprises 15 residues. The V gene's germline CDR1 is WNHNN and CDR2 SYGVQD (reference sequence). CDR3 nucleotides: TGCGCCAGCAGTGAGTCGGGCGGCGTGAACACTGAAGCTTTCTTT. Protein sequence: CASSESGGVNTEAFF.

This clonotype was detected only a few times. V and J are TRBV11-2 and TRBJ2-1, with 8 bases fitting TRBD2. This CDR3 has 17 amino acids. CDR1 is SGHAT and CDR2 is FQNNGV in the germline V gene. J lost 3 bases, V lost 4 bases, and 11 bases had no gene match. This chain's CDR3 is CASSSGRGGTFYNEQFF. CDR3 sequence (DNA): TGTGCCAGCAGCTCCGGACGGGGGGGCACCTTCTACAATGAGCAGTTCTTC.

The V and J genes are TRBV7-6 and TRBJ2-5; 7 bases map to TRBD2. V dropped 7 bases and J dropped 5; count of bases not matched to a gene: 10. Germline-derived CDR1 and CDR2 are SGHVS and FNYEAQ. CDR3 length: 14 amino acids. CDR3 DNA: TGTGCCAGCAAATCTAAAGCGGGGTTTGAGACCCAGTACTTC. It codes for CASKSKAGFETQYF. Full variable domain (missing parts from reference TRBV7-6 and TRBJ2-5): GAGVSQSPRYKVTKRGQDVALRCDPISGHVSLYWYRQALGQGPEFLTYFNYEAQQDKSGLPNDRFSAERPEGSISTLTIQRTEQRDSAMYRCASKSKAGFETQYFGPGTRLLVL.